This passage covers 24 T cell receptor beta chains from one sample sequenced in a study of breast tumors, draining lymph nodes, adjacent tissues. TCRdb used MiXCR to reprocess the multiplex PCR reads, holding one entry per CDR3 protein. The sample yields about 150,000 distinct CDR3 sequences, about a fifth seen once. Breast cancer patients provided tissue from their axillary draining lymph nodes. Material: axillary lymph node tissue. Every receptor here comes from a female donor with breast cancer. Some clones in this sample may be carry-over from other donors' samples.

This clonotype was recorded at least ten times. The chain uses TRBV29-1 and TRBJ2-2; weak D call: TRBD2 (6 bases). The CDR3 covers 13 residues. Germline lookup yields CDR1 SQVTM and CDR2 ANQGSEA. Trimming removed 3 bases at V and 5 bases at J, with 10 bases between. CDR3 loop: CSVDSGRTGELFF. CDR3 nucleotide sequence: TGCAGCGTTGATTCAGGGAGGACCGGGGAGCTGTTTTTT.

This clonotype was counted at least ten times. This chain uses TRBV15 with TRBJ2-5; no clear D gene. From germline, CDR1 is LNHNV and CDR2 YYDKDF (reference sequence). This CDR3 has 14 amino acids. Trimming took 1 base from V and 4 from J, leaving 10 bases between them. The CDR3 region has the DNA TGTGCCACCAGCAGAGGTCCTAGGCCAGAGACCCAGTACTTC. It encodes CATSRGPRPETQYF.

This clonotype was recorded at least ten times. The genes are TRBV4-1 and TRBJ2-7; 9 nucleotides align to TRBD1. After removal of 4 bases from V and 6 bases from J, the junction contained 7 bases not matched to a gene. The CDR3 spans 14 residues. CDR1 is MGHRA, CDR2 YSYEKL, per germline. In DNA, the CDR3 is TGCGCCAGCAGCCTCCGGGACAGGGCGGCCGAGCAGTACTTC. Translation gives CASSLRDRAAEQYF.

There are many counts of this clonotype. The J gene is TRBJ2-3, the V gene TRBV12-3 or TRBV12-4, with 10 bases identical to TRBD2. With V trimmed by 6 bases and J by 4 bases, 4 bases remained unmatched. The CDR3 length is 14 residues. CDR3 sequence: CASRLAGTPDTQYF. The CDR3 region has the DNA TGTGCCAGCAGACTAGCGGGAACTCCAGATACGCAGTATTTT.

This clonotype came up a few times. This chain uses TRBV6-5 with TRBJ1-5; D might be TRBD1 (6 bases). This CDR3 region has 13 residues. The germline CDR1 and CDR2 sequences are MNHEY and SVGAGI. V was cut by 6 bases and J by 2 bases, with 8 bases left in between. The DNA of the CDR3 is TGTGCCAGCAGCGGGGGCGGCAATCAGCCCCAGCATTTT. As protein: CASSGGGNQPQHF.

This clonotype was seen repeatedly, ten times or more. CDR3 in DNA: TGTGCCAGTAGTACAGACAGGATGGTAGATACGCAGTATTTT. Protein product: CASSTDRMVDTQYF. V is TRBV19 and J is TRBJ2-3; a possible D gene is TRBD1 (6 bases). CDR3 length: 14 residues. V was trimmed by 4 bases and J by 5 bases, leaving 13 bases between them. Germline V gene data show CDR1 as LNHDA and CDR2 as SQIVND (reference sequence).

In this sample, this clonotype turned up many times. This chain connects TRBV24-1 to TRBJ2-2, with D unclear. The CDR3 runs 13 residues. V lost 4 bases to trimming and J lost 4 bases, with 6 bases between them. Germline CDR1 KGHDR, CDR2 SFDVKD. The CDR3 sequence is CATSELFTGELFF. CDR3 coding DNA: TGTGCCACCAGTGAGTTATTCACCGGGGAGCTGTTTTTT.

The sample holds many counts of this clonotype. This chain uses TRBV7-9 with TRBJ2-7; 12 bases map to TRBD2. From germline, CDR1 is SEHNR and CDR2 FQNEAQ (reference sequence). The CDR3 is made up of 15 amino acids. The V and J ends lost 5 bases and 2 bases, in that order; junction bases with no gene match: 4. The CDR3 protein is CASSPSGRAPYEQYF. In DNA form, the CDR3 reads TGTGCCAGCAGCCCTAGCGGGAGGGCCCCCTACGAGCAGTACTTC.

This clonotype was picked up many times. The gene calls are TRBV3-1 and TRBJ2-2; 8 bases are a match to TRBD2. The CDR3 runs to 16 residues. Germline lookup yields CDR1 LGHDT and CDR2 YNNKEL (reference sequence). V was clipped by 2 bases and J by 0 bases; unmatched bases: 2. CDR3 region: CASSQHSGANTGELFF. DNA of the CDR3: TGTGCCAGCAGCCAACATAGCGGGGCGAACACCGGGGAGCTGTTTTTT.

A note on this clonotype: This clone may be a read error of a much larger clone one base away. The CDR3 loop reads CASSNGLAGEPGIGELFF. In DNA, the CDR3 is TGTGCCAGCAGTAATGGACTAGCGGGAGAACCGGGCATCGGGGAGCTGTTTTTT. The V gene is TRBV12-3 or TRBV12-4, the J gene TRBJ2-2, with TRBD2 matching over 13 bases. J gave up 7 bases and V 5 bases, and 13 bases lay outside the gene matches. The length of the CDR3 is 18 residues.

This clonotype was counted only a few times. This chain connects TRBV5-5 to TRBJ1-5; D is undetermined. This CDR3 region has 15 residues. V was trimmed by 1 base and J by 1 base, leaving 9 bases between them. Germline CDR1 and CDR2: SGHKS and YYEKEE (reference sequence). As DNA, the CDR3 is TGTGCCAGCAGCTTGACGGGTATGAGCAATCAGCCCCAGCATTTT. Its translation: CASSLTGMSNQPQHF.

This clonotype showed up many times. The chain is built from TRBV20-1 and TRBJ2-6; no reliable D call. CDR3 length: 16 amino acids. The ends were cut back, 0 bases at V and 1 base at J, with 10 bases in the middle. CDR1 DFQATT and CDR2 SNEGSKA come from the germline V gene (reference sequence). In DNA, the CDR3 is TGCAGTGCTAGAGATGATGAAGGGTCTGGGGCCAACGTCCTGACTTTC. Protein product: CSARDDEGSGANVLTF.

In this sample, this clonotype turned up many times. The gene calls are TRBV6-2 or TRBV6-3 and TRBJ2-7, with a possible D match to TRBD2 (6 bases). Germline CDR1 reads MNHEY; CDR2 reads SVGEGT. This CDR3 has 16 residues. Trimming removed 2 bases from V and 3 bases from J, with 17 bases in between. CDR3 amino acids: CASSYRASGLIYEQYF. The CDR3 DNA sequence: TGTGCCAGCAGTTACCGGGCATCGGGACTGATCTACGAGCAGTACTTC.

This clonotype was seen at least ten times. This rearrangement joins TRBV30 to TRBJ2-5; possibly TRBD1 for D (5 bases). The CDR3 runs to 15 residues. With 5 bases removed from V and 0 bases from J, the gap between germline ends came to 16 bases. CDR1 is GTSNPN and CDR2 is SVGIG in the germline V gene (reference sequence). The CDR3 nucleotides read TGTGCCTGGGGCCCATGGGGCGGTTACCAAGAGACCCAGTACTTC. This gives the protein CAWGPWGGYQETQYF.

About this clonotype itself: A read error is possible here, since a much larger clone lies one base away. The V gene is TRBV7-2, the J gene TRBJ2-1, with TRBD2 matching 14 bases. After removal of 5 bases from V and 8 bases from J, the junction contained 8 bases not matched to a gene. Germline V gene data show CDR1 as SGHTA and CDR2 as FQGNSA. This CDR3 region has 16 residues. CDR3 sequence: CASSPGTSGRGDEQFF. CDR3 DNA sequence: TGTGCCAGCAGCCCCGGGACTAGCGGGAGAGGGGATGAGCAGTTCTTC.

Notes on this clonotype: The junction does not match germline at one end; this may be a read error. Written as DNA, the CDR3 is TGTGCCGGCTCACCCTCCGACAGGGAGGGCTATGGCTACACCTTC. Encoded protein: CAGSPSDREGYGYTF. The rearrangement joins TRBV18 to TRBJ1-2, with 7 bases identical to TRBD1. This CDR3 spans 15 amino acids. From germline, CDR1 is KGHSH and CDR2 LQKENI.

This chain connects TRBV20-1 to TRBJ2-1; TRBD2 agrees at 11 bases. The V segment lost 3 bases and the J segment 8 bases; nucleotides outside the gene matches: 9. Germline-derived CDR1 and CDR2 are DFQATT and SNEGSKA (reference sequence). This CDR3 spans 15 amino acids. The CDR3 DNA sequence: TGCAGTGCTAGTCCCCTAGCGGGAGGATCGTATGAGCAGTTCTTC. Protein product: CSASPLAGGSYEQFF.

Many counts were recorded for this clonotype. The chain is built from TRBV5-1 and TRBJ2-3; 13 nucleotides line up with TRBD2. Germline V gene data show CDR1 as SGHRS and CDR2 as YFSETQ. This CDR3 has 16 residues. The ends lost 4 bases at V and 11 bases at J; junction bases unmatched: 13. The CDR3 region has the DNA TGCGCCAGCAGCCCAGGACTAGCGGGAGCCAGGTTCGGGCAGTATTTT. As protein: CASSPGLAGARFGQYF.

This clonotype has a count of ten or more. The chain couples TRBV11-2 to TRBJ2-5; 9 bases are a match to TRBD1. Per the germline V gene, CDR1 is SGHAT and CDR2 is FQNNGV. CDR3 size: 16 residues. Germline trimming cut 5 bases from V and 2 bases from J; bases unmatched to any gene: 9. The CDR3: CASSPRTGDGQETQYF. The CDR3 bases are TGTGCCAGCAGCCCGAGGACAGGGGATGGTCAAGAGACCCAGTACTTC.

There are many counts of this clonotype. The rearrangement uses TRBV6-6 and TRBJ2-1, with 7 positions matching TRBD2. The CDR3 totals 12 residues. With 5 bases clipped from V and 7 bases from J, the junction kept 2 bases outside the gene matches. Germline CDR1 is MNHNY and CDR2 is SVGAGI (reference sequence). CDR3 sequence (DNA): TGTGCCAGCAGTCCTAGCGGAAATGAGCAGTTCTTC. Protein: CASSPSGNEQFF.

This clonotype was seen a few times. J is TRBJ2-5 and V is TRBV6-2 or TRBV6-3; D ambiguous. The CDR3 is made up of 15 amino acids. V dropped 0 bases and J dropped 7 bases, with 15 bases sitting between them. From germline, CDR1 is MNHEY and CDR2 SVGEGT. The CDR3 nucleotides are TGTGCCAGCAGTTACTCTTTCGGACCGCTGGGGACCCAGTACTTC. Translation gives CASSYSFGPLGTQYF.

The rearrangement uses TRBV5-1 and TRBJ2-7, with a weak D call TRBD2 (7 bases). Germline assignment: CDR1 SGHRS and CDR2 YFSETQ. This CDR3 is 15 amino acids long. V lost 4 bases and J lost 7, with 21 bases in between. Here the CDR3 DNA reads TGCGCCAGCAGCCCTCAGTTGGGGGGGGGCGGGGAGCAGTACTTC. Its translation: CASSPQLGGGGEQYF.

This clonotype was counted at least ten times. The chain has TRBV2 and TRBJ1-2; no reliable D call. The CDR3 is 11 residues long. Germline lookup yields CDR1 SNHLY and CDR2 FYNNEI. V was clipped by 7 bases and J by 2 bases, with 5 bases between them. The CDR3 DNA reads as TGTGCCAGCAACATGAACTATGGCTACACCTTC. This codes for CASNMNYGYTF. The whole variable domain, filled in from reference TRBV2 and TRBJ1-2, reads EPEVTQTPSHQVTQMGQEVILRCVPISNHLYFYWYRQILGQKVEFLVSFYNNEISEKSEIFDDQFSVERPDGSNFTLKIRSTKLEDSAMYFCASNMNYGYTFGSGTRLTVV.

The chain recombines TRBV5-4 with TRBJ1-2; D gene ambiguous. V was cut by 4 bases and J by 7 bases, with 20 bases left in between. Per the germline V gene, CDR1 is SGHNT and CDR2 is YYREEE (reference sequence). The CDR3 totals 15 residues. CDR3 protein: CASSPYGPISAGYTF. The DNA of the CDR3 is TGTGCCAGCAGCCCATACGGACCTATTTCAGCTGGCTACACCTTC.